The clone carrying this T cell receptor (beta chain) was seen ten or more times. As yet, its antigen is unknown. PCR was performed a second time for roughly 7 to 12 cycles using a sample-barcoded 5' primer and a J-beta primer mix. Every molecule of cDNA carried a tag from a template-switch adaptor with 12 random nucleotides. TCRdb re-called the 5' RACE reads with MiXCR, one entry per CDR3 protein. In the table there are some 1.5 million distinct CDR3 sequences, about 28% of which are singletons. This CDR3 has 14 residues. The V gene lost 2 bases and the J gene lost 0 bases, with 8 bases spanning the gap. This sample was taken from a study of blood T cells in healthy people across ages. The draw of peripheral blood yielded about 9.4 milliliters from each donor. Study results and caveats: Estimates of total diversity, which came from one million sequenced T cells, were considered to be underestimates. The fall in TCR beta diversity per million T cells was roughly linear with age.

The chain uses TRBV12-3 or TRBV12-4 and TRBJ2-7; tentatively, D is TRBD2 (5 bases). Sequencing used blood. The clonotype comes from a woman younger than 45 in good health. The CDR3 loop is CASSLWTPSYEQYF. In DNA, the CDR3 is TGTGCCAGCAGTTTATGGACTCCCTCCTACGAGCAGTACTTC.